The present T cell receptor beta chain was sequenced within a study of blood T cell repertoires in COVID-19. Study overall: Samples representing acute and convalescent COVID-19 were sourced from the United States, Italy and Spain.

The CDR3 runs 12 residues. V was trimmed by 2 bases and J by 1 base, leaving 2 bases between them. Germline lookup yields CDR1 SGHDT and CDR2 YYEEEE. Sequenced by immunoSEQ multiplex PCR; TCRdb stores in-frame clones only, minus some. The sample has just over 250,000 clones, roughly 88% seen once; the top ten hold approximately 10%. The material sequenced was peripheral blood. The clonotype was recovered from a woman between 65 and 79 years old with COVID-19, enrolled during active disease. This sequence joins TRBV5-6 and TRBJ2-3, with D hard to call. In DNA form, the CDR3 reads TGTGCCAGCAGCTTCGGCACAGATACGCAGTATTTT. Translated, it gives CASSFGTDTQYF.